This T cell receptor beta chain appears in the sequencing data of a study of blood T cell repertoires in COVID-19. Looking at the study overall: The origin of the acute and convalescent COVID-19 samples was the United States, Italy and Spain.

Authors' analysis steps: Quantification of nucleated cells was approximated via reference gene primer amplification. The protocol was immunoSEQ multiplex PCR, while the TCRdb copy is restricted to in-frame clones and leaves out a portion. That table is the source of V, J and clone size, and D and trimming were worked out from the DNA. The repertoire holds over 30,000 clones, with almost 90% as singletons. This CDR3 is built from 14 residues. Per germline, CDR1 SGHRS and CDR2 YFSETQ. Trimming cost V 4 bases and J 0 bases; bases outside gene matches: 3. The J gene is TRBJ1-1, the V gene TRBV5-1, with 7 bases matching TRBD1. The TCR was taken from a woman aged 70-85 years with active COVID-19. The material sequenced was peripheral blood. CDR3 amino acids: CASSVGQVNTEAFF. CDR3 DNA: TGCGCCAGCAGCGTCGGACAGGTGAACACTGAAGCTTTCTTT.